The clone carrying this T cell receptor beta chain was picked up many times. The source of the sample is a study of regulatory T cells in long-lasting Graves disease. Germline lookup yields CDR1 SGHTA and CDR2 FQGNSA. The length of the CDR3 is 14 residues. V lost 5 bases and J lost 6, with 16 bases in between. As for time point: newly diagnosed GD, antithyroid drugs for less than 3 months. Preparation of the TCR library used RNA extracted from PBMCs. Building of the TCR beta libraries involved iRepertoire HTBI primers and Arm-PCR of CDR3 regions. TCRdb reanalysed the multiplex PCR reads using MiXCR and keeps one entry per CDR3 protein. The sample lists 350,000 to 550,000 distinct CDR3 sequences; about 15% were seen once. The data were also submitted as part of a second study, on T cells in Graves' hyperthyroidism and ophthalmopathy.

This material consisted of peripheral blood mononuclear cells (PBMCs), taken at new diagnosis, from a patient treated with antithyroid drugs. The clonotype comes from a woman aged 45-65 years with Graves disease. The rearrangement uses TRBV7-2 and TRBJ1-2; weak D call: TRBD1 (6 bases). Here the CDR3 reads CASSTPTGYDGYTF. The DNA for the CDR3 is TGTGCCAGCAGCACTCCTACAGGGTACGATGGCTACACCTTC. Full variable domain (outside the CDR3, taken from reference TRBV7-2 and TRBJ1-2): GAGVSQSPSNKVTEKGKDVELRCDPISGHTALYWYRQSLGQGLEFLIYFQGNSAPDKSGLPSDRFSAERTGGSVSTLTIQRTQQEDSAVYLCASSTPTGYDGYTFGSGTRLTVV.